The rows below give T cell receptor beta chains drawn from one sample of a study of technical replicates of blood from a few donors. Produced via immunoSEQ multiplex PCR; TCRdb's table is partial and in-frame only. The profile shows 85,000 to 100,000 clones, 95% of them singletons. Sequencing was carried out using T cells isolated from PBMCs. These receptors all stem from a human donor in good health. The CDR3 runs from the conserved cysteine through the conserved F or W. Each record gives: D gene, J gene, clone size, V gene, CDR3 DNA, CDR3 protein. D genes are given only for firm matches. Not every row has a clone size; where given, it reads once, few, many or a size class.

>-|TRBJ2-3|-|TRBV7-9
TGTGCCAGCAGCTTAGACCTATCCACAGATACGCAGTATTTT
CASSLDLSTDTQYF
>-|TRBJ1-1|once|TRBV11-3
TGTGCCAGCAGCTCGGAGGGGTTCTCTGAAGCTTTCTTT
CASSSEGFSEAFF
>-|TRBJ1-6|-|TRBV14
TGTGCCAGCAGCCAGCAAGGACTGAGCAATTCACCCCTCCACTTT
CASSQQGLSNSPLHF
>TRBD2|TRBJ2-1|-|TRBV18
TGTGCCAGCTCACCAAAGAGACTAGCGGGAGATCAGAATACCAATGAGCAGTTCTTC
CASSPKRLAGDQNTNEQFF
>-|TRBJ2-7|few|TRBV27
TGTGCCAGCAGTTTAACAGGGATCGCGCAGTACTTC
CASSLTGIAQYF
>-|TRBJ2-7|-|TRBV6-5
TGTGCCAGCAGTTACGAGGGAAAGTACGAGCAGTACTTC
CASSYEGKYEQYF
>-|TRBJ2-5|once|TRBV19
TGTGCCAGTAGTACAGGAATGGGGCCGGGGGTATCTTTCGACCAAGAGACCCAGTACTTC
CASSTGMGPGVSFDQETQYF
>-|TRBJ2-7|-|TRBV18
TGTGCCAGCTCAAAACTAGACTCGGTTGGCGGCGAGCAGTACTTC
CASSKLDSVGGEQYF
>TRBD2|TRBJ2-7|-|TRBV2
TGTGCCAGCTTAGCGGGACCCCTCTCCTACGAGCAGTACTTC
CASLAGPLSYEQYF
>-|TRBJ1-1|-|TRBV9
TGTGCCAGCAGCGTACACGACACGCTCACTGAAGCTTTCTTT
CASSVHDTLTEAFF
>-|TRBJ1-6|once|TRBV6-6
TGTGCCAGCAGTTACGACACGACTTCACCCCTCCACTTT
CASSYDTTSPLHF
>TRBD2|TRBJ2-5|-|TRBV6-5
TGTGCCAGCAGCGACGGGGGGCAAGAGACCCAGTACTTC
CASSDGGQETQYF
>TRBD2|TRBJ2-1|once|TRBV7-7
TGTGCCAGCAGCCAAGCGGGAGCGGGGGAGCAGTTCTTC
CASSQAGAGEQFF
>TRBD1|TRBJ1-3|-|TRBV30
TGTGCCTGGACCCGGACAGGAGGTCTCCTTTCTGGAAACACCATATATTTT
CAWTRTGGLLSGNTIYF
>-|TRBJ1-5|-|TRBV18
TGTGCCAGCTCACCAAATCCCGGTACGAGCAATCAGCCCCAGCATTTT
CASSPNPGTSNQPQHF
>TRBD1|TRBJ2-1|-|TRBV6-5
TGTGCCAGCAGTTACCCCGGACAGGGGACCTACAATGAGCAGTTCTTC
CASSYPGQGTYNEQFF
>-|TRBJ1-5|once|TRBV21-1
TGTGCCAGCAGCAATGAGCGTGGACAGTTTAATCAGCCCCAGCATTTT
CASSNERGQFNQPQHF
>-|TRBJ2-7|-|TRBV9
TGTGCCAGCAGCGTAGATGGGGGGGGGCCCGAGCAGTACTTC
CASSVDGGGPEQYF
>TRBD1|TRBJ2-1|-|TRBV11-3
TGTGCCAGCAGCTCCACTAGGACAGGGGCCAGCTCCTACAATGAGCAGTTCTTC
CASSSTRTGASSYNEQFF
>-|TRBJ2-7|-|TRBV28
TGTGCCAGCAGTTTATGGCAGGAGGGTTCCTACGAGCAGTACTTC
CASSLWQEGSYEQYF
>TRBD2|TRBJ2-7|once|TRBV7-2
TGTGCCAGCAGCTTAGTTGATTGGCGGGGGGCCTCCTACGAGCAGTACTTC
CASSLVDWRGASYEQYF
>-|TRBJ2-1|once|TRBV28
TGTGCCAGCATTGGCGTCAGGGTGGGCAATGAGCAGTTCTTC
CASIGVRVGNEQFF
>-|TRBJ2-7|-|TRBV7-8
TGTGCCAGCAGCTTAATCCCCCAGGCAAATCCCTACGAGCAGTACTTC
CASSLIPQANPYEQYF
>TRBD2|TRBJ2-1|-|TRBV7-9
TGTGCCAGCAGCTTAATGTTCGGGAGGGCCCTTAATGAGCAGTTCTTC
CASSLMFGRALNEQFF
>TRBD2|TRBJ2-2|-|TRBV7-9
TGTGCCAGCAGCTTCAACCTAGCGGGAGAGAGAACCGGGGAGCTGTTTTTT
CASSFNLAGERTGELFF
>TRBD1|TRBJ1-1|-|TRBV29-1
TGCAGCGTTGAAACCTCGGGACAGGCTCTAATAGCTTTTAATATGAACACTGAAGCTTTCTTT
CSVETSGQALIAFNMNTEAFF
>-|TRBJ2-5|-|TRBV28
TGTGCCAGCAGTTTAATCAGGGGAAAGGAGACCCAGTACTTC
CASSLIRGKETQYF
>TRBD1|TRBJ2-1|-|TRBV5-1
TGCGCCAGCAGACCCGGGACAGGTACGAGCAATGAGCAGTTCTTC
CASRPGTGTSNEQFF
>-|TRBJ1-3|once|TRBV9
TGTGCCAGCAGCCCCGGCGGGTCTGGAAACACCATATATTTT
CASSPGGSGNTIYF
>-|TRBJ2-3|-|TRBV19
TGTGCCAGTAGGGAGGGAGCCGTCCCAGATACGCAGTATTTT
CASREGAVPDTQYF
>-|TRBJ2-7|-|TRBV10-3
TGTGCCATCAGTGAGTCAGTGGACATCTCCGAGGAGCAGTACTTC
CAISESVDISEEQYF
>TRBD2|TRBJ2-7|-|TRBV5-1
TGCGCCAGCAGCCCGCAACCCGGGACTAGCGGATCCTACGAGCAGTACTTC
CASSPQPGTSGSYEQYF
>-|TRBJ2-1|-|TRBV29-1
TGCAGCGAAACCTCCGGGAGTCGGTCCTACAATGAGCAGTTCTTC
CSETSGSRSYNEQFF
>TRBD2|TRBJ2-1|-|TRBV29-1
TGCAGCGTAATCGCTAGCGGCTTTGTCAGTGAGCAGTTCTTC
CSVIASGFVSEQFF
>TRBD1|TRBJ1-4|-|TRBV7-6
TGTGCCAGCAGCGTCACCGTCCAGGGGGCTAATGAAAAACTGTTTTTT
CASSVTVQGANEKLFF
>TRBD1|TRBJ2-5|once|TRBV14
TGTGCCAGCAGCCTTGGACAGGAGGTAGCCGAGGAGACCCAGTACTTC
CASSLGQEVAEETQYF
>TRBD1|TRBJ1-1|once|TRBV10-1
TGCGCCAGCAGTAAGGACAGGACGAACACTGAAGCTTTCTTT
CASSKDRTNTEAFF
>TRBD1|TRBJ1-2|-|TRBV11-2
TGTGCCAGCAGCACGACGAAGGGCAGGGGGCTGTCTAACTATGGCTACACCTTC
CASSTTKGRGLSNYGYTF
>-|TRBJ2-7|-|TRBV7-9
TGTGCCAGCAGCAAGTCGGGCGAGCAGTACTTC
CASSKSGEQYF
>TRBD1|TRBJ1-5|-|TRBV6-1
TGTGCCAGCAGAGATACAGGGGGCGGCAATCAGCCCCAGCATTTT
CASRDTGGGNQPQHF
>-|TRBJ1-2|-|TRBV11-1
TGTGCCAGCAGCTCTAGATTCAGCTATGGCTACACCTTC
CASSSRFSYGYTF
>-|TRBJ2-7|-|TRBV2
TGTGCCAGTCACAGGGACTCTCGGGGGGTCTCCTACGAGCAGTACTTC
CASHRDSRGVSYEQYF
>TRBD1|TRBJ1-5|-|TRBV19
TGTGCCAGTAACACAGGGGGACGGAATCAGCCCCAGCATTTT
CASNTGGRNQPQHF
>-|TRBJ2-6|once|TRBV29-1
TGCAGCGCCGTAATATGGGAGTCTGGGGCCAACGTCCTGACTTTC
CSAVIWESGANVLTF
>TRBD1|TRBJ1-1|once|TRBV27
TGTGCCAGCAGTTCATGGACAGGGAGAACTGAAGCTTTCTTT
CASSSWTGRTEAFF
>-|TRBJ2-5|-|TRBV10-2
TGCGCCAGCAGTGAGGGGCGAAAGACCCAGTACTTC
CASSEGRKTQYF
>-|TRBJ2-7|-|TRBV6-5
TGTGCCAGCAGTACAGGGAAAAATGGCGAGCAGTACTTC
CASSTGKNGEQYF
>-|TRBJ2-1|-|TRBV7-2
TGTGCCAGCAGTAAACTAGACGGGATTTACAATGAGCAGTTCTTC
CASSKLDGIYNEQFF
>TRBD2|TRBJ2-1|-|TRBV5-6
TGTGCCAGCAGCTTTTTTGGGAGGGTCTACAATGAGCAGTTCTTC
CASSFFGRVYNEQFF
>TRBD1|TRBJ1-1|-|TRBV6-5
TGTGCCAGCAGCCACAGGGGGCTGAACACTGAAGCTTTCTTT
CASSHRGLNTEAFF
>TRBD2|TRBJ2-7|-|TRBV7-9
TGTGCCAGCAGCTTATACGGGGGGGCCGGGTACGAGCAGTACTTC
CASSLYGGAGYEQYF
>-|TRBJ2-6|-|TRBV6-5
TGTGCCAGCAGCCCAGATTGGCCTAGCCTCAACGTCCTGACTTTC
CASSPDWPSLNVLTF
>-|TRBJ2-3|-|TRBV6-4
TGTGCCAGCAGGCCAGCGGGCACAGATACGCAGTATTTT
CASRPAGTDTQYF
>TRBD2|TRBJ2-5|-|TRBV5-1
TGCGCCAGCAGCTTGATCCTAGCGGGAGAAGAGACCCAGTACTTC
CASSLILAGEETQYF
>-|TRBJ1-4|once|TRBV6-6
TGTGCCAGCAGTTTCATACAGGGTGGGAATGAAAAACTGTTTTTT
CASSFIQGGNEKLFF